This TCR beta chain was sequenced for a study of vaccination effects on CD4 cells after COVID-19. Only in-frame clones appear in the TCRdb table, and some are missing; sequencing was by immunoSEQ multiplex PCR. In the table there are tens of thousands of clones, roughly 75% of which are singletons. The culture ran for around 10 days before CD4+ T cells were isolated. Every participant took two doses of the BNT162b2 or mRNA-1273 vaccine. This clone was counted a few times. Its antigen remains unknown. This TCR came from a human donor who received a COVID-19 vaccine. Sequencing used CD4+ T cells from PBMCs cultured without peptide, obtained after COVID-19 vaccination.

In DNA, the CDR3 is TGTGCCAGCAGCCTCGGGGTAAATCAGCCCCAGCATTTT. Translation gives CASSLGVNQPQHF. The chain is built from TRBV6-4 and TRBJ1-5; D uncertain. V was clipped by 6 bases and J by 4 bases, with 10 bases between them. CDR1 MRHNA and CDR2 SNTAGT come from the germline V gene. This CDR3 is built from 13 residues.